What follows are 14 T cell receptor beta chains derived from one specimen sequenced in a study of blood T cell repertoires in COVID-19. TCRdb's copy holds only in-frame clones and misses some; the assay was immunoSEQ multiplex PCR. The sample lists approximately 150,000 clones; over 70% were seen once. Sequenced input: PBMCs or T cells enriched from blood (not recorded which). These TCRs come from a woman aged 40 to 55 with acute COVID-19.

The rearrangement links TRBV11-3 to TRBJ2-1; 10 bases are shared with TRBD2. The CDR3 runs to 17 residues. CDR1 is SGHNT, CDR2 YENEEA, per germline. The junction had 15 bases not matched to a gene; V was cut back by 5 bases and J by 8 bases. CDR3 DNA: TGTGCCAGCAGCATGGGGCGGGCTAGCGGGAGTGAGGATGAGCAGTTCTTC. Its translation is CASSMGRASGSEDEQFF.

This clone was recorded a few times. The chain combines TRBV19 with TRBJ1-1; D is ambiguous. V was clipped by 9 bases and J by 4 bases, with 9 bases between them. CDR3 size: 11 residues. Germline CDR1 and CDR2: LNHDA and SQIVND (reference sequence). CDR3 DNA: TGTGCCAGCCGGGAGAGCACTGAAGCTTTCTTT. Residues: CASRESTEAFF. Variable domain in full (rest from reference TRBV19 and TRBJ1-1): DGGITQSPKYLFRKEGQNVTLSCEQNLNHDAMYWYRQDPGQGLRLIYYSQIVNDFQKGDIAEGYSVSREKKESFPLTVTSAQKNPTAFYLCASRESTEAFFGQGTRLTVV.

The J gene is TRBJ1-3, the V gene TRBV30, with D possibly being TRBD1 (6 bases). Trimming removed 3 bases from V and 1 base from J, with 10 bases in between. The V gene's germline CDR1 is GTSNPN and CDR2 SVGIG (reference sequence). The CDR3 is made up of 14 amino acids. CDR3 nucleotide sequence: TGTGCCTGGAGGATACAGGGATCTGGAAACACCATATATTTT. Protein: CAWRIQGSGNTIYF.

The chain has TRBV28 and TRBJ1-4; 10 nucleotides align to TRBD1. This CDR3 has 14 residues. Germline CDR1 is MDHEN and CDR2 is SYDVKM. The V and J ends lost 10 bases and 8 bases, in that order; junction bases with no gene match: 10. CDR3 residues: CATNGRDRGEKLFF. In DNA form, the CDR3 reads TGTGCCACGAACGGGCGGGACAGGGGAGAAAAACTGTTTTTT.

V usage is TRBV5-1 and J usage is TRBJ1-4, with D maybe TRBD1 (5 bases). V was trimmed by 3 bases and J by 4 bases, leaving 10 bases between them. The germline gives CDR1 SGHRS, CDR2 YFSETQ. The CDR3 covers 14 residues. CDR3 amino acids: CASSSGGSNEKLFF. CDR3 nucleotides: TGCGCCAGCAGCTCCGGGGGAAGTAATGAAAAACTGTTTTTT. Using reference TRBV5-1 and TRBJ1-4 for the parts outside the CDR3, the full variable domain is KAGVTQTPRYLIKTRGQQVTLSCSPISGHRSVSWYQQTPGQGLQFLFEYFSETQRNKGNFPGRFSGRQFSNSRSEMNVSTLELGDSALYLCASSSGGSNEKLFFGSGTQLSVL.

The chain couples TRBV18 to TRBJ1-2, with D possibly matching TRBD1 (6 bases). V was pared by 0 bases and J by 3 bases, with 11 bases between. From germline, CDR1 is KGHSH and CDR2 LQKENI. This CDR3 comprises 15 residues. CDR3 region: CASSPPVGGHYGYTF. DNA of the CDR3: TGTGCCAGCTCACCACCGGTTGGGGGCCACTATGGCTACACCTTC.

The CDR3 is CASLGQNTGELFF. The CDR3, as DNA: TGTGCCAGCCTAGGACAGAACACCGGGGAGCTGTTTTTT. V and J are TRBV5-6 and TRBJ2-2; tentatively, D is TRBD1 (5 bases). The CDR3 sequence is 13 residues long. V lost 7 bases, J lost 1 base, and 8 bases lay in between. Germline CDR1 and CDR2: SGHDT and YYEEEE.

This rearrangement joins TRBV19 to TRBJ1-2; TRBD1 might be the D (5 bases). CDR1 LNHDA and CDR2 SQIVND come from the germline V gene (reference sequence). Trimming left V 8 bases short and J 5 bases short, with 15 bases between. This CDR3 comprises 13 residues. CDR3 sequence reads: CASRGHSDYGYTF. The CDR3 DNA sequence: TGTGCCAGTCGAGGACACAGTGATTATGGCTACACCTTC.

In nucleotides, the CDR3 is TGTGCCTGCGGGACAGGGGGCTCGGGGGCCAACGTCCTGACTTTC. It encodes CACGTGGSGANVLTF. The chain links TRBV30 to TRBJ2-6; TRBD1 matches at 12 bases. This CDR3 region has 15 residues. Trimming took 6 bases from V and 4 from J; bases not matched to a gene: 4. CDR1 is GTSNPN, CDR2 SVGIG, per germline (reference sequence).

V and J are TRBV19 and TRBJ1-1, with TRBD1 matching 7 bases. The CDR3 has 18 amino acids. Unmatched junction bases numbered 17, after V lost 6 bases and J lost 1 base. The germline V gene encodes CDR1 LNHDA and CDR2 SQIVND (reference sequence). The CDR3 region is CASSASPFTGAGNTEAFF. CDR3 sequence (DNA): TGTGCCAGTAGCGCTTCACCCTTCACAGGGGCCGGGAACACTGAAGCTTTCTTT.

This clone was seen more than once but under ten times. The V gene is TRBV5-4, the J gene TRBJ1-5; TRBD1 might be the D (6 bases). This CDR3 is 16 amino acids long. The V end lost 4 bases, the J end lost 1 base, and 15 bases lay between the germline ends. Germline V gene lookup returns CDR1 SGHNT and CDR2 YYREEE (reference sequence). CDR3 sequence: CASSPGHEVSNQPQHF. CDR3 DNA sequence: TGTGCCAGCAGCCCGGGACACGAAGTGAGCAATCAGCCCCAGCATTTT.

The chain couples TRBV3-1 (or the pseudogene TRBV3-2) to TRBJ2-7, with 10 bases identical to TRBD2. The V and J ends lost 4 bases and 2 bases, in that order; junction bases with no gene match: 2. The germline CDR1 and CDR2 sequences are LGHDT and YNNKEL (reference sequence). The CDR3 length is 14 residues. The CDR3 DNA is TGTGCCAGCAGCCGCGGACTAGCGGCCTACGAGCAGTACTTC. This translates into CASSRGLAAYEQYF.

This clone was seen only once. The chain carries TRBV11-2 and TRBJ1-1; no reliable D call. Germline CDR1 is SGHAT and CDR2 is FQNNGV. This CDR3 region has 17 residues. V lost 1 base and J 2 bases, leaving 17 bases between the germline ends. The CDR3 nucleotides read TGTGCCAGCAGCTTAGTAGCGCTTAAGTTGATTAACACTGAAGCTTTCTTT. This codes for CASSLVALKLINTEAFF.

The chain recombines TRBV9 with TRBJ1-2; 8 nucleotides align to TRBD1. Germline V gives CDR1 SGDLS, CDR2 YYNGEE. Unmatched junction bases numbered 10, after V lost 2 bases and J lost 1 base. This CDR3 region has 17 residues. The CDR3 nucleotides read TGTGCCAGCAGCGTCGACAGGGGACCCCAACTTAACTATGGCTACACCTTC. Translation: CASSVDRGPQLNYGYTF.